What follows describes a single TCR beta chain. Antigen specificity is unknown. The CDR3 contains 14 residues. Germline V gene lookup returns CDR1 SEHNR and CDR2 FQNEAQ (reference sequence). V was clipped by 0 bases and J by 8 bases, with 11 bases between them. The data were taken from a study of T cell repertoires in cytomegalovirus infection. As for the study in general: HLA-C-restricted CMV epitopes, recently identified, and well-studied HLA-B-restricted ones were used by the study. Public TCR beta signatures provided an indication of both CMV infection and a matching HLA type. Study-wide results and caveats: Carriers of CMV and the relevant HLA type were discriminated by public TCR beta frequency. In two of eight donors, the top clonotype was HLA-C-restricted CMV-specific.

TCRdb redid the calling of the reads with MiXCR, one entry per CDR3 protein. The profile shows tens of thousands of distinct CDR3 sequences, over 15% of them singletons. The chain links TRBV7-9 to TRBJ2-1, with D possibly TRBD2 on 6 matching bases. Specimen: CD8+ T cells from cultured PBMCs, collected from culture after CMV antigen stimulation. This TCR came from a human donor in good health (CMV status not recorded). Some clones in this sample may be carry-over from other donors' samples. CDR3 sequence (DNA): TGTGCCAGCAGCTTAGCCGGAGGGCAGGATGAGCAGTTCTTC. This encodes CASSLAGGQDEQFF.